These T cell receptor beta chains were read from a single sample in a study of human T cells and chemical hapten exposure. MiXCR, run by TCRdb on the 5' RACE reads, gives a single entry per CDR3 protein. The table has 81,000 or so distinct CDR3 sequences, 7.7% seen once; the top ten hold 2% to 2.5%. These receptors originate from a male donor in good health. CDR3s include the opening cysteine and the closing phenylalanine or tryptophan. The D gene is left open where the match is weak. A row's size may be missing; if present it is once, few, many or a size class.

>many|.|TRBV29-1|TRBJ2-7
CSVARRGEQYF
TGCAGCGTTGCACGGCGCGGTGAGCAGTACTTC
>many|.|TRBV7-9|TRBJ2-1
CASSLAELANEQFF
TGTGCCAGCAGCTTAGCGGAACTAGCCAATGAGCAGTTCTTC
>.|.|TRBV7-9|TRBJ2-5
CASTPIGGQETQYF
TGTGCCAGCACTCCCATAGGGGGCCAAGAGACCCAGTACTTC
>.|.|TRBV7-8|TRBJ2-7
CASSPPRSYEQYF
TGTGCCAGCAGCCCCCCGCGCAGTTACGAGCAGTACTTC
>many|.|TRBV5-1|TRBJ2-5
CASSLAGADPETQYF
TGCGCCAGCAGCTTGGCAGGGGCCGATCCTGAGACCCAGTACTTC
>few|TRBD2|TRBV5-1|TRBJ2-1
CASSLGLAGGSNEQFF
TGCGCCAGCAGCTTGGGACTAGCGGGAGGGTCCAATGAGCAGTTCTTC
>many|.|TRBV5-4|TRBJ2-3
CASSLFSADTQYF
TGTGCCAGCAGCTTGTTTAGCGCCGATACGCAGTATTTT
>.|TRBD2|TRBV29-1|TRBJ2-5
CSVEGPSGQTQYF
TGCAGCGTTGAAGGGCCTAGCGGGCAGACCCAGTACTTC
>.|.|TRBV4-1|TRBJ1-4
CASSQAPRRANEKLFF
TGCGCCAGCAGCCAAGCTCCAAGGAGGGCTAATGAAAAACTGTTTTTT
>.|.|TRBV20-1|TRBJ2-5
CSARDPGGEETQYF
TGCAGTGCTAGAGATCCTGGGGGCGAAGAGACCCAGTACTTC
>many|.|TRBV12-3/TRBV12-4|TRBJ2-7
CASSPSQGGAYEQYF
TGTGCCAGCAGCCCCTCGCAGGGTGGCGCCTACGAGCAGTACTTC
>few|.|TRBV7-2|TRBJ1-1
CASSLEAGQSWPEAFF
TGTGCCAGCAGCTTAGAGGCAGGTCAGAGCTGGCCTGAAGCTTTCTTT
>.|TRBD1|TRBV7-9|TRBJ2-7
CASTPSTGDYEQYF
TGTGCCAGCACCCCCTCGACAGGGGACTACGAGCAGTACTTC
>many|.|TRBV25-1|TRBJ1-2
CASRIGEEGWGYTF
TGTGCCAGCAGGATCGGGGAGGAGGGGTGGGGCTACACCTTC
>few|.|TRBV27|TRBJ1-5
CASRGPGGQPQHF
TGTGCCAGCAGAGGACCAGGAGGCCAGCCCCAGCATTTT
>.|.|TRBV12-3/TRBV12-4|TRBJ2-7
CASRGQGPIDEQYF
TGTGCCAGCAGGGGGCAGGGGCCGATCGACGAGCAGTACTTC
>many|.|TRBV12-3/TRBV12-4|TRBJ2-6
CASSWTDSGANVLTF
TGTGCCAGCAGTTGGACCGACTCTGGGGCCAACGTCCTGACTTTC
>few|TRBD2|TRBV27|TRBJ2-7
CASSLGTSAHEQYF
TGTGCCAGCAGTTTAGGGACTAGCGCCCACGAGCAGTACTTC
>few|.|TRBV29-1|TRBJ2-5
CSVEGARGTQETQYF
TGCAGCGTTGAAGGGGCTCGCGGTACCCAAGAGACCCAGTACTTC
>many|.|TRBV11-2|TRBJ2-7
CASSLVRGPYEQYF
TGTGCCAGCAGCTTAGTCCGAGGCCCCTACGAGCAGTACTTC
>many|.|TRBV20-1|TRBJ1-6
CSASTSDSPLHF
TGCAGTGCTAGTACGTCGGATTCACCCCTCCACTTT
>few|.|TRBV14|TRBJ2-2
CASRAGALIGELFF
TGTGCCAGCCGGGCGGGGGCGCTGATCGGGGAGCTGTTTTTT
>many|TRBD2|TRBV5-1|TRBJ2-7
CASSLDRLAGVPSYEQYF
TGCGCCAGCAGCTTGGACAGACTAGCGGGAGTTCCTTCCTACGAGCAGTACTTC
>.|.|TRBV6-2/TRBV6-3|TRBJ2-5
CASRGGASGEETQYF
TGTGCCAGCCGGGGCGGGGCGAGCGGAGAAGAGACCCAGTACTTC
>many|TRBD1|TRBV6-5|TRBJ2-1
CASSYGQGPYNEQFF
TGTGCCAGCAGCTACGGACAGGGGCCATACAATGAGCAGTTCTTC
>few|TRBD1|TRBV29-1|TRBJ1-1
CSVDPRDRGLTEAFF
TGCAGCGTTGATCCCCGGGACAGGGGCCTAACTGAAGCTTTCTTT
>many|.|TRBV27|TRBJ1-5
CATKGGPPYSNQPQHF
TGTGCCACAAAAGGGGGGCCTCCATACTCCAATCAGCCCCAGCATTTT
>few|.|TRBV2|TRBJ2-7
CASTGETYEQYF
TGTGCCAGCACGGGGGAAACCTACGAGCAGTACTTC